This T cell receptor beta chain was profiled in a study of T cells in Graves' hyperthyroidism and ophthalmopathy. About the research overall: Pretreatment peripheral blood was obtained at initial diagnosis. General observations from the study: The model forecast ophthalmopathy, anticipating it by a median around 6.5 months before onset.

Stable Graves' hyperthyroidism denoted no ophthalmopathy progression over 18 months. Uncontrolled infection, other autoimmune disease, pregnancy and lactation each barred patients from inclusion. The germline V gene has CDR1 SEHNR and CDR2 FQNEAQ (reference sequence). Trimming left V 3 bases short and J 4 bases short, with 11 bases between. There are 14 residues in the CDR3. This clonotype was seen at least ten times. Its matching antigen is unknown. Amplification targeted TCR beta CDR3 regions from RNA transcripts. RT-PCR in the first round (using the HTBI primer set) targeted the TCR CDR3. TCRdb passed the multiplex PCR reads through MiXCR, listing each CDR3 protein once. The table has roughly 420,000 distinct CDR3 sequences, 15% to 19% seen once.

The sequence derives from a young woman with Graves' hyperthyroidism. Material for sequencing was blood. The chain links TRBV7-9 to TRBJ2-3; tentative D call: TRBD2 (6 bases). The CDR3 protein is CASSFRASADTQYF. The CDR3 DNA reads TGTGCCAGCAGCTTCCGCGCTAGCGCAGATACGCAGTATTTT.